What follows are 2 T cell receptor beta chains derived from one specimen sequenced in a study of blood T cell repertoires in COVID-19. Data came from immunoSEQ multiplex PCR; TCRdb stores just in-frame clones and leaves some out. The repertoire holds some 130,000 clones, more than 75% seen once, with around 9.9% in the top ten. The source material was peripheral blood. The source is a man aged 55 to 70 who had recovered from COVID-19.

The J gene is TRBJ2-3, the V gene TRBV19; 8 bases line up with TRBD2. Germline trimming cut 7 bases from V and 5 bases from J; bases unmatched to any gene: 8. Germline V gene data show CDR1 as LNHDA and CDR2 as SQIVND (reference sequence). The CDR3 sequence is 14 residues long. The CDR3 sequence: CASMSRGGGDTQYF. The CDR3 nucleotides read TGTGCCAGTATGAGTCGGGGGGGTGGAGATACGCAGTATTTT.

The chain combines TRBV5-5 with TRBJ2-3; D is perhaps TRBD1 (6 bases). The CDR3 spans 17 residues. Germline V gene sequence: CDR1 SGHKS, CDR2 YYEKEE (reference sequence). V lost 4 bases and J 4 bases, leaving 22 bases between the germline ends. The CDR3 spells CASSTLGHGTISDTQYF. As DNA, the CDR3 is TGTGCCAGCAGCACTCTGGGACACGGGACCATTTCAGATACGCAGTATTTT.